The present TCR beta chain was sequenced within a study of cytomegalovirus exposure and HLA in healthy donors. Turning to the study itself: In a later analysis, the 120 or so validation repertoires were reported to have used the same platform as the roughly 730 first-cohort repertoires.

The method was immunoSEQ multiplex PCR; TCRdb's version includes in-frame clones alone and lacks a portion of them. This table has some 150,000 clones, about nine tenths appearing once. The TCR sequence derives from a man between 18 and 29 years old in good health and CMV-seropositive. The specimen was PBMCs.

CDR3 nucleotide sequence: TGTGCCTGGAGTGTAGCCCAGGGCGCGCATGGCTACACCTTC. This sequence encodes CAWSVAQGAHGYTF. The chain links TRBV30 to TRBJ1-2; D is perhaps TRBD1 (5 bases). V lost 0 bases to trimming and J lost 6 bases, with 14 bases between them. Germline CDR1 is GTSNPN and CDR2 is SVGIG (reference sequence). This CDR3 has 14 amino acids. The entire variable domain, with the rest obtained from reference TRBV30 and TRBJ1-2, is as follows: SQTIHQWPATLVQPVGSPLSLECTVEGTSNPNLYWYRQAAGRGLQLLFYSVGIGQISSEVPQNLSASRPQDRQFILSSKKLLLSDSGFYLCAWSVAQGAHGYTFGSGTRLTVV.